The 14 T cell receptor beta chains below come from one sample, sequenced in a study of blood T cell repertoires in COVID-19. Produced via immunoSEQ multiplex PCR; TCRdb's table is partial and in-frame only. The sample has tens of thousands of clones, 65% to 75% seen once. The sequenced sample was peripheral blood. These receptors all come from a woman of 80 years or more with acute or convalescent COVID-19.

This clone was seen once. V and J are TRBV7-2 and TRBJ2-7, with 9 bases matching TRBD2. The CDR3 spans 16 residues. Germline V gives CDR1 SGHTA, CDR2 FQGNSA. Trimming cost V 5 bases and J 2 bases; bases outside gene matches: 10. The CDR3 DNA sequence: TGTGCCAGCAGCCCGTCCCTGGCTAGCGGGGCCTACGAGCAGTACTTC. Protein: CASSPSLASGAYEQYF.

CDR3 loop: CATSDYRQGRPYEQYF. The CDR3 nucleotides are TGTGCCACCAGTGATTATCGACAGGGGCGACCCTACGAGCAGTACTTC. The rearrangement links TRBV24-1 to TRBJ2-7; 8 bases line up with TRBD1. Germline lookup yields CDR1 KGHDR and CDR2 SFDVKD. With 2 bases clipped from V and 2 bases from J, the junction kept 7 bases outside the gene matches. The CDR3 totals 16 residues.

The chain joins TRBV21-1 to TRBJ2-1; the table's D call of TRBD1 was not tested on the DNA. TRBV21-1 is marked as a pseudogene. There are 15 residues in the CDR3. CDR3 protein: CASTRTGATYNEQFF. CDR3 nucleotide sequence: TGTGCCAGCACCCGGACAGGGGCTACCTACAATGAGCAGTTCTTC.

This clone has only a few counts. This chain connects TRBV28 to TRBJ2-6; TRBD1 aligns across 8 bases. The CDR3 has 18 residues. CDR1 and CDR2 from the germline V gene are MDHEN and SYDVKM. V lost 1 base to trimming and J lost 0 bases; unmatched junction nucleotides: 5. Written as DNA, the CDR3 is TGTGCCAGCAGTTTATTGGGGACAGGCCTCTCTGGGGCCAACGTCCTGACTTTC. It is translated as CASSLLGTGLSGANVLTF.

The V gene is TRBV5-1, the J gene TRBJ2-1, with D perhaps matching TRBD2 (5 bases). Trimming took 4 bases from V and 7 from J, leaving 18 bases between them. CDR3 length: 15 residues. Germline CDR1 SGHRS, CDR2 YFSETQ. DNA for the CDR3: TGCGCCAGCAGCCCCTCCCGCGGGCGCGCGAATGAGCAGTTCTTC. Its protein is CASSPSRGRANEQFF.

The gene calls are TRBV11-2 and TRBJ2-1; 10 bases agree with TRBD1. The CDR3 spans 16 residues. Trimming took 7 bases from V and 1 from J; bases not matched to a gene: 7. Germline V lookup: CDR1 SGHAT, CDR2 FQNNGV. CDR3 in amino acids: CASTRTGGISYNEQFF. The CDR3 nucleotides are TGTGCCAGCACGCGGACAGGGGGGATTTCCTACAATGAGCAGTTCTTC.

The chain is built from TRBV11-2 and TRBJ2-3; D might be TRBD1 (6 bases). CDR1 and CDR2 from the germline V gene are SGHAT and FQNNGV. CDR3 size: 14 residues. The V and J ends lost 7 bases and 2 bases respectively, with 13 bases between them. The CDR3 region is CASTRGPYTDTQYF. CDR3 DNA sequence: TGTGCCAGCACCAGGGGCCCCTACACAGATACGCAGTATTTT.

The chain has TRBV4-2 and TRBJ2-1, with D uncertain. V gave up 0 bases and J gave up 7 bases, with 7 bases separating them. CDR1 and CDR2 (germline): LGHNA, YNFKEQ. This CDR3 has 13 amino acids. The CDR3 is CASSQDRLNEQFF. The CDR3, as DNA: TGTGCCAGCAGCCAAGATCGGTTGAATGAGCAGTTCTTC.

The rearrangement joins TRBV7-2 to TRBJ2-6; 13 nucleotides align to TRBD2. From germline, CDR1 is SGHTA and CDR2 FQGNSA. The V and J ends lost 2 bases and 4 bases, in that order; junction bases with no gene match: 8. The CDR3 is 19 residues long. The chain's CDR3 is CASSLQSLAGGLGANVLTF. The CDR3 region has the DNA TGTGCCAGCAGCTTACAGTCACTAGCGGGAGGGCTAGGGGCCAACGTCCTGACTTTC.

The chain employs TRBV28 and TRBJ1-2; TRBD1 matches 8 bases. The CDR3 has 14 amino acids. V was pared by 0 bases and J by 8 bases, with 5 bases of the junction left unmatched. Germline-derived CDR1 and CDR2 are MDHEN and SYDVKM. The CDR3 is CASSLWQGAQGYTF. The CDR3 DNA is TGTGCCAGCAGTTTATGGCAGGGGGCGCAAGGCTACACCTTC.

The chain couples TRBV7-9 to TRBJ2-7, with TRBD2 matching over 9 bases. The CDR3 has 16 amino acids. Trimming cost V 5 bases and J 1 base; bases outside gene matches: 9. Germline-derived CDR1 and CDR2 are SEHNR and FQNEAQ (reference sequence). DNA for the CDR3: TGTGCCAGCAGCACAGGCCCGGCGGGAGGGTCCTACGAGCAGTACTTC. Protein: CASSTGPAGGSYEQYF. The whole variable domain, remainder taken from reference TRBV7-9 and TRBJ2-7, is DTGVSQNPRHKITKRGQNVTFRCDPISEHNRLYWYRQTLGQGPEFLTYFQNEAQLEKSRLLSDRFSAERPKGSFSTLEIQRTEQGDSAMYLCASSTGPAGGSYEQYFGPGTRLTVT.

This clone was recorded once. CDR3 nucleotides: TGTGCCAGCAGACCTAGGACAGCTGATAGCAATCAGCCCCAGCATTTT. Amino acids: CASRPRTADSNQPQHF. The chain employs TRBV28 and TRBJ1-5, with D tentatively TRBD1 (6 bases). Germline loops: CDR1 MDHEN, CDR2 SYDVKM. The CDR3 runs to 16 residues. V was clipped by 6 bases and J by 0 bases, with 15 bases between them.

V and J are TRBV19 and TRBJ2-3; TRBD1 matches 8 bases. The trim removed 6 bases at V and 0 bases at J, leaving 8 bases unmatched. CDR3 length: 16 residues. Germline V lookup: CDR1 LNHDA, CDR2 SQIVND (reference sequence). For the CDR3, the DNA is TGTGCCAGTAGCAGACCAGGGGGCCCAAGCACAGATACGCAGTATTTT. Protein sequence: CASSRPGGPSTDTQYF.

The CDR3 loop is CASEDNIYEQYF. CDR3 nucleotide sequence: TGTGCCAGCGAGGACAACATCTACGAGCAGTACTTC. J is TRBJ2-7 and V is TRBV11-3, with D maybe TRBD1 (5 bases). The V and J ends lost 8 bases and 3 bases respectively, with 11 bases between them. The CDR3 length is 12 residues. Germline lookup yields CDR1 SGHNT and CDR2 YENEEA.